The 6 T cell receptor beta chains in this list originate from one sample, sequenced in a study of T-cell reconstitution after alpha-beta-depleted transplantation in children. Unique molecular identifiers were built into the TCRbeta library. TCRdb re-called the PCR reads through MiXCR, storing one row per CDR3 protein. The sample consists of fewer than 1 million distinct CDR3 sequences, roughly 15% of them appearing once. The specimen comprised PBMCs, mostly from graft donor cells, sampled 360 days after TCRalphabeta/CD19-depleted stem cell transplant. These receptors originate from a male patient younger than 18 who had a stem cell transplant for acute lymphoblastic leukemia, so the T cells may come from the graft donor.

This clonotype was counted only a few times. The chain recombines TRBV15 with TRBJ2-1, with 7 positions matching TRBD1. This CDR3 has 12 amino acids. V trimming: 2 bases; J trimming: 14 bases; junction bases outside the gene matches: 6. Germline loops: CDR1 LNHNV, CDR2 YYDKDF (reference sequence). CDR3 residues: CATSRLTGLEFF. CDR3 nucleotide sequence: TGTGCCACCAGCAGATTGACAGGGTTGGAGTTCTTC. The full variable domain, with the rest looked up from reference TRBV15 and TRBJ2-1, is DAMVIQNPRYQVTQFGKPVTLSCSQTLNHNVMYWYQQKSSQAPKLLFHYYDKDFNNEADTPDNFQSRRPNTSFCFLDIRSPGLGDTAMYLCATSRLTGLEFFGPGTRLTVL.

The chain joins TRBV20-1 to TRBJ2-7; perhaps TRBD2 as D (5 bases). The germline V gene encodes CDR1 DFQATT and CDR2 SNEGSKA (reference sequence). The CDR3 loop spans 15 amino acids. V dropped 0 bases and J dropped 1 base, with 13 bases sitting between them. CDR3 DNA: TGCAGTGCTAGAGAAACCGCGGGCTTGTCCTACGAGCAGTACTTC. Translated, it gives CSARETAGLSYEQYF.

This clonotype was detected only a few times. This chain uses TRBV4-1 with TRBJ2-3; D unresolved. Germline CDR1 and CDR2: MGHRA and YSYEKL. V lost 4 bases and J lost 6, with 11 bases in between. This CDR3 spans 13 amino acids. The CDR3 protein is CASSPELLDTQYF. The CDR3 nucleotides read TGCGCCAGCAGCCCAGAGCTCCTGGATACGCAGTATTTT.

This sequence joins TRBV24-1 and TRBJ2-3; TRBD2 matches 10 bases. With 5 bases clipped from V and 1 base from J, the junction kept 5 bases outside the gene matches. The CDR3 extends over 16 amino acids. Germline assignment: CDR1 KGHDR and CDR2 SFDVKD. The CDR3 coding sequence is TGTGCCACCAGTGCGACTAGCGGGTGGGGCACAGATACGCAGTATTTT. It is translated as CATSATSGWGTDTQYF.

The chain links TRBV20-1 to TRBJ2-3; 10 bases fit TRBD2. The CDR3 spans 18 residues. J gave up 2 bases and V 5 bases, and 16 bases lay outside the gene matches. Germline CDR1 is DFQATT and CDR2 is SNEGSKA (reference sequence). CDR3 DNA: TGCAGTGCTCCTGGAGCTGAAAGACTAGCGGGTTACACAGATACGCAGTATTTT. This codes for CSAPGAERLAGYTDTQYF.

There are a few counts of this clonotype. V is TRBV12-3 or TRBV12-4 and J is TRBJ1-1, with TRBD1 matching 12 bases. CDR3 length: 17 residues. V lost 7 bases to trimming and J lost 1 base; unmatched junction nucleotides: 10. Here the CDR3 reads CASIHRDRGQGNTEAFF. The CDR3 DNA reads as TGTGCCAGCATCCACCGGGACAGGGGGCAAGGGAACACTGAAGCTTTCTTT.